This is a list of T cell receptor beta chains from one sample in a study of T cell responses to AZD1222 COVID-19 vaccine. TCRdb keeps only in-frame clones here, not all; method: immunoSEQ multiplex PCR. The table has 50,000 to 70,000 clones, about 85% seen once. Source: peripheral blood, taken on day 0 of MenACWY control vaccination. Receptors were obtained from an adult in good health. Both conserved end residues are part of each CDR3. D genes are given only for firm matches. Not all rows give a size; the values are once, few, many and, for expanded clones, a class.

TRBV3-1/TRBV3-2	once	TRBJ2-1	NA	TGTGCCAGCAGCCAAGATAGGTTGAGGCAGCTAGGTGGCAATGAGCAGTTCTTC	CASSQDRLRQLGGNEQFF
TRBV18	NA	TRBJ1-1	TRBD1	TGTGCCAGCTCACCTAGGACAGGGGTAGACACTGAAGCTTTCTTT	CASSPRTGVDTEAFF
TRBV5-6	NA	TRBJ2-7	NA	TGTGCCAGCAGCTTGGCGGGCAGGTACTCCTACGAGCAGTACTTC	CASSLAGRYSYEQYF
TRBV20-1	NA	TRBJ1-5	TRBD1	TGCAGTGCTAGTAGTGCGCAGGGGGGCCAGCCCCAGCATTTT	CSASSAQGGQPQHF
TRBV4-3	NA	TRBJ2-1	TRBD2	TGCGCCAGCAGCCAAGGACTAGCGGGGGCGGAGAATGAGCAGTTCTTC	CASSQGLAGAENEQFF
TRBV19	NA	TRBJ1-2	NA	TGTGCCAGTAGTATCCCCAAGGGAGGTGCCTATGGCTACACCTTC	CASSIPKGGAYGYTF
TRBV29-1	NA	TRBJ1-1	NA	TGCAGCGTTGACGGGCAGAACACTGAAGCTTTCTTT	CSVDGQNTEAFF
TRBV7-2	once	TRBJ2-7	NA	TGTGCCAGCAGCCTGGACAGACGGGAGGAGGGCGAGCAGTACTTC	CASSLDRREEGEQYF
TRBV6-5	NA	TRBJ1-2	NA	TGTGCCAGCAGTTACCAAAACACTTCTAACTATGGCTACACCTTC	CASSYQNTSNYGYTF
TRBV13	NA	TRBJ1-2	TRBD1	TGTGCCAGCAGCCACCCTTCAGGGGGGGCGGACCTGTATGGCTACACCTTC	CASSHPSGGADLYGYTF
TRBV2	NA	TRBJ1-1	NA	TGTGCCAGCACCAACGACAGAAACACTGAAGCTTTCTTT	CASTNDRNTEAFF
TRBV27	few	TRBJ2-7	NA	TGTGCCAGCAGATTGTATGGTGTCGCTTGGACCGAGCAGTACTTC	CASRLYGVAWTEQYF
TRBV7-9	NA	TRBJ1-1	TRBD1	TGTGCCAGCAGTTTTCCGGGACAGGGAAGCACTGAAGCTTTCTTT	CASSFPGQGSTEAFF
TRBV11-2	NA	TRBJ2-1	TRBD2	TGTGCCAGCAGCCTTTTGACTAGCGGGCCCTACAATGAGCAGTTCTTC	CASSLLTSGPYNEQFF
TRBV28	once	TRBJ2-5	NA	TGTGCCAGCAGTACAAACAGGGGGGGCCAGACCCAGTACTTC	CASSTNRGGQTQYF
TRBV5-4	NA	TRBJ2-1	TRBD1	TGTGCCAGCAGCGCTCCCGACAGGGCCCGGGGTGAGCAGTTCTTC	CASSAPDRARGEQFF